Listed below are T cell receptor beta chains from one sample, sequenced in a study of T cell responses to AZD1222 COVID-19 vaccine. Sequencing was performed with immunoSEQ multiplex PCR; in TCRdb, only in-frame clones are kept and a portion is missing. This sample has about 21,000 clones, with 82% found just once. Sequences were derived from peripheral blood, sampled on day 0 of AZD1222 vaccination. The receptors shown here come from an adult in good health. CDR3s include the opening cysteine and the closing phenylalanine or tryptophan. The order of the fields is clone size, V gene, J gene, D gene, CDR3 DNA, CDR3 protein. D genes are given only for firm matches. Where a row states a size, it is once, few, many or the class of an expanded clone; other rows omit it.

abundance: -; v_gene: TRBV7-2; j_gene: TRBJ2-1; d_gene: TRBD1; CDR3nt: TGTGCCAGCAGCTCGCTCGCCTTGGGACAGGGCCGGGATGAGCAGTTCTTC; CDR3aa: CASSSLALGQGRDEQFF
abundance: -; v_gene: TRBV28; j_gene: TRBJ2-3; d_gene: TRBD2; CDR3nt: TGTGCCAGCAGTTTAAGGAATATAGCGGGGACCGTCCGGGGAGATACGCAGTATTTT; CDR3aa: CASSLRNIAGTVRGDTQYF
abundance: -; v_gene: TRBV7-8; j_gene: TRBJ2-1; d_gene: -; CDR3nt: TGTGCCGGAGGCTCCTACAATGAGCAGTTCTTC; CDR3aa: CAGGSYNEQFF
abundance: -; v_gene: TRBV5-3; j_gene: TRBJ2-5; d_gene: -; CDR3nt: TGTGCCAGAAGCCCTTCCGCGGGGACCCAGTACTTC; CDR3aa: CARSPSAGTQYF
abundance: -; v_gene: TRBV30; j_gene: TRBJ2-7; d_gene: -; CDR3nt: TGTGCCTGGAGTGTAGGGGGGTCCGACGAGCAGTACTTC; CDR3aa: CAWSVGGSDEQYF
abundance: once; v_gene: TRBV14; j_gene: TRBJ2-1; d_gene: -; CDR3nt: TGTGCCAGCAGCCAACGGACTGACGGCCGTTACAATGAGCAGTTCTTC; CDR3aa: CASSQRTDGRYNEQFF
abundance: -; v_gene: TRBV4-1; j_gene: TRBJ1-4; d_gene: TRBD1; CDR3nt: TGCGCCAGCAGCCAAGAGACAGGGCGGATTAATGAAAAACTGTTTTTT; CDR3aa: CASSQETGRINEKLFF
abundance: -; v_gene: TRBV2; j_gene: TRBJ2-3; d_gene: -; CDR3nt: TGTGCGGGGGTTAGTTGGGGGAGCACAGATACGCAGTATTTT; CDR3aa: CAGVSWGSTDTQYF
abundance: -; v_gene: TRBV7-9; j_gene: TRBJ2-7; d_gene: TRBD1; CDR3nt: TGTGCCAGCAGCCCCTCGACAGGGATCACCGAGCAGTACTTC; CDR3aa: CASSPSTGITEQYF
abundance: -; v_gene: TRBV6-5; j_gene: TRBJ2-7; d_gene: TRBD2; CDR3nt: TGTGCCAGCAGTCCCAGGACTAGCGACTACGAGCAGTACTTC; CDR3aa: CASSPRTSDYEQYF
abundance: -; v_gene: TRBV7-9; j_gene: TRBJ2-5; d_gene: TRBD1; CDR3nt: TGTGTTCTAGCCCAGGGGGCGGGAGAGACCCAGTACTTC; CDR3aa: CVLAQGAGETQYF
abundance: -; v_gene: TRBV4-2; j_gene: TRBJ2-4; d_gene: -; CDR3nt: TGTGCCAGCAGCCAAGTTGACGTGGATAAAAACATTCAGTACTTC; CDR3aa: CASSQVDVDKNIQYF
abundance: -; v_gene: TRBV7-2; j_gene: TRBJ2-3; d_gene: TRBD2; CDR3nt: TGTGCCAGCAGCCCCCGGTTGATAGCGGGGAGACCTAGCACAGATACGCAGTATTTT; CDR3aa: CASSPRLIAGRPSTDTQYF
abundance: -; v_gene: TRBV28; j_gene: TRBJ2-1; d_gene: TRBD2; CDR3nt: TGTGCCAGCATAGCGGGAGGGCTTAGTGAGCAGTTCTTC; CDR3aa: CASIAGGLSEQFF
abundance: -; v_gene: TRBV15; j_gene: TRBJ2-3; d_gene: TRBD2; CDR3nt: TGTGCCACCAGCACCCGGACTAGCGGGAGTAATTGGGGCACAGATACGCAGTATTTT; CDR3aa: CATSTRTSGSNWGTDTQYF
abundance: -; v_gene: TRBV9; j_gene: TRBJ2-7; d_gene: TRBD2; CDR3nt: TGTGCCAGCAGCGAGTCACCCGGGAGGGCGGTTGAGCAGTACTTC; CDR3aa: CASSESPGRAVEQYF
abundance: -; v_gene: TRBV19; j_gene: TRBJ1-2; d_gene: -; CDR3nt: TGTGCCAGTAGTATACGGCCGGGTAACTATGGCTACACCTTC; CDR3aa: CASSIRPGNYGYTF
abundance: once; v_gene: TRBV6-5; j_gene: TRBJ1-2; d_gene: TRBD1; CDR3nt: TGTGCCAGCAGTTACGGGCAGGGGGCCATCAGCGGCTACACCTTC; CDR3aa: CASSYGQGAISGYTF
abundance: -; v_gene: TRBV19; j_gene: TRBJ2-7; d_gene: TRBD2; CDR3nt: TGTGCCAGTATGCCCACTAGCGGGGACTACGAGCAGTACTTC; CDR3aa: CASMPTSGDYEQYF
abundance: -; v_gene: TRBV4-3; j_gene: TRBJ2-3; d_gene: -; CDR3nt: TGCGCCAGCAGCCAAGGTACTCAGGGCACAGATACGCAGTATTTT; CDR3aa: CASSQGTQGTDTQYF
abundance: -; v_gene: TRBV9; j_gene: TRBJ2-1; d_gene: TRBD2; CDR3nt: TGTGCCAGCAACCAGGCGGGAGAGGTATGGAATGAGCAGTTCTTC; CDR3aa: CASNQAGEVWNEQFF
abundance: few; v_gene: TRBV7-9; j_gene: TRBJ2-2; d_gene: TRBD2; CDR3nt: TGTGCCAGCAGCTTAGGAAGCGGGGGTAACACCGGGGAGCTGTTTTTT; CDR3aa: CASSLGSGGNTGELFF
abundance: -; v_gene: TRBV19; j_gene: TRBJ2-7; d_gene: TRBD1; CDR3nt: TGTGCCAGTAGTATAGATCTAGGGACAGACTACGAGCAGTACTTC; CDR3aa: CASSIDLGTDYEQYF
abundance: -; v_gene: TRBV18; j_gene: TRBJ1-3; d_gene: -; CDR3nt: TGTGCCAGCTCACCGGACCCCTCTGGAAACACCATATATTTT; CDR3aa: CASSPDPSGNTIYF
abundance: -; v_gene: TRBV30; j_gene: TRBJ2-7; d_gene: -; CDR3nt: TGTGCCTGGAGTGTAACTTCCCGACTAGGAAGGTACTTC; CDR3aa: CAWSVTSRLGRYF
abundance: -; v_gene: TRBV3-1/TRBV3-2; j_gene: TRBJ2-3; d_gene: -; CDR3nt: TGTGCCAGCAGCCAAGCGTCGGACAACACAGATACGCAGTATTTT; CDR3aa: CASSQASDNTDTQYF
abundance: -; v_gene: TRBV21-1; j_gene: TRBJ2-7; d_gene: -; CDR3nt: -; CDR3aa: CASSVGQGACYEQYF
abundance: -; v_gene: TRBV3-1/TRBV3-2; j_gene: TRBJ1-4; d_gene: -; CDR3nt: TGTGCCAGCAGCTACTATGCTAATGAAAAACTGTTTTTT; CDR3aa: CASSYYANEKLFF
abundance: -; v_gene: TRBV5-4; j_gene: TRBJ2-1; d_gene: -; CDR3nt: TGTGCCAGCAGCAGCAACACCAACAATGAGCAGTTCTTC; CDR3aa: CASSSNTNNEQFF
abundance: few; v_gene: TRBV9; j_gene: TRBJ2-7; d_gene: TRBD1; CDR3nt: TGTGCCAGCAATTTGGGGACAGGGGGATACGAGCAGTACTTC; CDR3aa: CASNLGTGGYEQYF
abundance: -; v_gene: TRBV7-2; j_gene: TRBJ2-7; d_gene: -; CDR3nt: TGTGCCAGCAGCTTAGGATTCGGGGGACCCCGGACGTTAGAGCAGTACTTC; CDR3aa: CASSLGFGGPRTLEQYF